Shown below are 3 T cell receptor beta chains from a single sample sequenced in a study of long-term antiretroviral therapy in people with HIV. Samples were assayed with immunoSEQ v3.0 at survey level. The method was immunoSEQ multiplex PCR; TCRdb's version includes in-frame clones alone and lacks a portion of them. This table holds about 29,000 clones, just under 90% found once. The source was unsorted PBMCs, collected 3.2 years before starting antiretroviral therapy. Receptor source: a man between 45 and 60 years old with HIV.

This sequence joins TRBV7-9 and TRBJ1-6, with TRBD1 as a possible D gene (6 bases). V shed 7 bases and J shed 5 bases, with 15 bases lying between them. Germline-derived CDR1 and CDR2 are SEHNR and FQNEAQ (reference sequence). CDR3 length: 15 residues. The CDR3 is CASNQTGQHNSPLHF. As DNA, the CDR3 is TGTGCCAGCAACCAAACGGGACAACATAATTCACCCCTCCACTTT.

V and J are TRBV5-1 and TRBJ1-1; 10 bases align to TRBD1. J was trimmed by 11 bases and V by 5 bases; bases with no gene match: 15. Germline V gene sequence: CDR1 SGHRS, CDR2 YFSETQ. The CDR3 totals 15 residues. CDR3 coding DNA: TGCGCCAGCAGATATAATGTCGGGACAGGGGTCGACGCTTTCTTT. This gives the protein CASRYNVGTGVDAFF.

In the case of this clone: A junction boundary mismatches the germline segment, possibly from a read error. In DNA form, the CDR3 reads TGTGCTAGCAGCTTAGGAGACTACACAGATACGCAGTATTTT. It encodes CASSLGDYTDTQYF. This chain connects TRBV7-7 to TRBJ2-3; D is possibly TRBD2 (5 bases). The CDR3 sequence is 14 residues long. From germline, CDR1 is SSHAT and CDR2 FNYEAQ (reference sequence).